A selection of T cell receptor beta chains follows, all from one sample in a study of shared clonotypes between healthy human individuals. TCRdb's copy holds only in-frame clones and misses some; the assay was immunoSEQ multiplex PCR. The repertoire includes about 1 million clones, around 76% of them detected once, and about 1.5% sits in the top ten. The sequenced material came from memory CD4+ T cells sorted from blood. The receptors originated from a man aged 18 to 30 in good health. The CDR3 runs from the conserved cysteine through the conserved F or W. The D gene is left open where the match is weak. Only part of the rows carry a size: once, few, many, or a class if the clone is expanded.

TRBJ1-2 TRBV30 . . TGTGCCTGGAGCCCGATAGGGGCTGGGTATGGCTACACCTTC CAWSPIGAGYGYTF
TRBJ2-5 TRBV11-2 many TRBD2 TGTGCCAGCAGCTGGCGGGGGACCGCCCAAGAGACCCAGTACTTC CASSWRGTAQETQYF
TRBJ2-7 TRBV21-1 . . TGTGCCAGCCTTCGGGACAGGGGGCTCTACGAGCAGTACTTC CASLRDRGLYEQYF
TRBJ2-5 TRBV6-1 . TRBD2 TGTGCCGCGGGGAGGACTAGCGCGGAAACCCAGTACTTC CAAGRTSAETQYF
TRBJ1-2 TRBV28 . TRBD1 TGTGCCAGCAGTTACAGGGGGTATGGCTACACCTTC CASSYRGYGYTF
TRBJ1-2 TRBV16 many . TGTGCCAGCAGCCAATTTGCAGGTGAAGGTGGCTACACCTTC CASSQFAGEGGYTF
TRBJ1-5 TRBV10-3 . TRBD1 TGTGCCATCAGGGGACAGGTGAATCAGCCCCAGCATTTT CAIRGQVNQPQHF
TRBJ2-3 TRBV6-1 . . TGTGCCAGCAGTGAGGGTCGCGGGGCCAACACAGATACGCAGTATTTT CASSEGRGANTDTQYF
TRBJ1-1 TRBV5-1 . TRBD1 TGCGCCAGCAGCTTGAGTTCAGGGGGGGACACTGAAGCTTTCTTT CASSLSSGGDTEAFF
TRBJ2-6 TRBV19 . TRBD1 TGTGCCAGTAGTACTCAGGGACAGGGGTATGGGGCCAACGTCCTGACTTTC CASSTQGQGYGANVLTF
TRBJ2-2 TRBV11-2 . TRBD2 TGTGCCAGCAGCTACCAGCGGGGGGACGGGGAGCTGTTTTTT CASSYQRGDGELFF
TRBJ2-2 TRBV6-6 . . TGTGCCAGCAGTTACGGGAGGGGGCGCACCGGGGAGCTGTTTTTT CASSYGRGRTGELFF
TRBJ1-4 TRBV6-1 . TRBD1 TGTGCCAGCAGTGATGGGACAGGGGAAGTAGTAAAACTGTTTTTT CASSDGTGEVVKLFF
TRBJ2-5 TRBV2 . TRBD1 TGTGCCAGCAGTCAGGACAGGGGGAGGGAGACCCAGTACTTC CASSQDRGRETQYF
TRBJ2-7 TRBV11-1 . TRBD1 TGTGCCAGCAGCTTAAGACAGGGCTACGAGCAGTACTTC CASSLRQGYEQYF
TRBJ2-7 TRBV13 once TRBD1 TGTGCCAGCAGCTTAAGGACAGGGTCTAGCTCCTACGAGCAGTACTTC CASSLRTGSSSYEQYF
TRBJ2-2 TRBV11-2 . . TGTGCCAGCAGCCCTACTGGCGTGGACGGGGAGCTGTTTTTT CASSPTGVDGELFF
TRBJ1-1 TRBV5-6 once . TGTGCCAGCGCCAACTGGGGCATGAACACTGAAGCTTTCTTT CASANWGMNTEAFF
TRBJ2-5 TRBV18 . . TGTGCCAGCTCACCAAATCTTAACTGGGCAGAGACCCAGTACTTC CASSPNLNWAETQYF
TRBJ2-5 TRBV6-5 few . TGTGCCAGCAGTTCCAGAGAGACCCAGTACTTC CASSSRETQYF
TRBJ1-1 TRBV4-1 . . TGCGCCAGCAGCCAAGGGGAGGGGAACACTGAAGCTTTCTTT CASSQGEGNTEAFF
TRBJ1-1 TRBV5-4 . TRBD1 TGTGCCAGCAGCGGGGGAGGGGGCCGAACTGAAGCTTTCTTT CASSGGGGRTEAFF
TRBJ2-2 TRBV2 . . TGTGCCAGCAGGACACTAAAGAACACCGGGGAGCTGTTTTTT CASRTLKNTGELFF
TRBJ2-5 TRBV10-3 few . TGTGCCATCAGCCTAGATGGGGAGACCCAGTACTTC CAISLDGETQYF
TRBJ2-3 TRBV4-1 . TRBD2 TGCGCCAGCAGCTACAGGGCGGTAGCGGGACGGGATACGCAGTATTTT CASSYRAVAGRDTQYF
TRBJ2-1 TRBV5-1 few . TGCGCCAGCAGCCTTTCGACAGTAACATTGGATGAGCAGTTCTTC CASSLSTVTLDEQFF
TRBJ1-1 TRBV30 . . TGTGCCTGGGGTCTAGGGAGGGGAGGGTTCACTGAAGCTTTCTTT CAWGLGRGGFTEAFF
TRBJ1-1 TRBV6-5 . TRBD1 TGTGCCAGCAGTTCTCCCCAGGACAGGTGGAACACTGAAGCTTTCTTT CASSSPQDRWNTEAFF
TRBJ2-5 TRBV7-2 . TRBD2 TGTGCCAGCAGCTTAGATGGCGGGAGCCAAGAGACCCAGTACTTC CASSLDGGSQETQYF
TRBJ2-2 TRBV30 . . TGTGCCTGGAGTTGGCAGCGCGGCACCGGGGAGCTGTTTTTT CAWSWQRGTGELFF
TRBJ1-1 TRBV9 . . TGTGCCAGCAGCGTAGCGGTACTGGAGGGCAGGCGGCGCCGTGAAGCTTTCTTT CASSVAVLEGRRRREAFF
TRBJ2-7 TRBV14 . TRBD2 TGTGCCAGCAGCCGGGGACTAGCGGAAGAGCAGTACTTC CASSRGLAEEQYF
TRBJ1-2 TRBV7-2 few TRBD1 TGTGCCAGCAGCTTAGCAGGGACAGGGACCTATGGCTACACCTTC CASSLAGTGTYGYTF
TRBJ2-7 TRBV7-2 once TRBD2 TGTGCCAGCAGCTTAGTTAGTGGACTAGCGGGGAGGGGCTCCTACGAGCAGTACTTC CASSLVSGLAGRGSYEQYF
TRBJ2-7 TRBV23-1 few . TGCGCCAGCAGTCAGGGGTCCTACGAGCAGTACTTC CASSQGSYEQYF
TRBJ2-7 TRBV5-4 once . TGTGCCAGCAGCTTGGCGACGGGGCTAAGCTCCTACGAGCAGTACTTC CASSLATGLSSYEQYF
TRBJ2-2 TRBV14 . . TGTGCCAGCAGCCCCCGCCCCACCCGAGACGGGGAGCTGTTTTTT CASSPRPTRDGELFF
TRBJ1-1 TRBV5-1 few . TGCGCCAGCAGCCCCCGGGAGTTAAACACTGAAGCTTTCTTT CASSPRELNTEAFF
TRBJ2-1 TRBV4-1 . TRBD1 TGCGCCAGCAGCCAAACCGGGACAGGGGGAAATGAGCAGTTCTTC CASSQTGTGGNEQFF
TRBJ1-2 TRBV27 . . TGTGCCAGCAGTAACGACTTTGACGGGAGTTTAGGCTACACCTTC CASSNDFDGSLGYTF
TRBJ2-1 TRBV7-2 . TRBD2 TGTGCCAGCAGCTCAGGGACTAGCGGGTTCTACAATGAGCAGTTCTTC CASSSGTSGFYNEQFF
TRBJ2-7 TRBV5-4 . TRBD2 TGTGCCAGCAGCTCTGGAGGGGCGGGAGGGCCTCAGGACGAGCAGTACTTC CASSSGGAGGPQDEQYF
TRBJ2-1 TRBV5-1 . . TGCGCCAGCAGCCCTTTGGGCACAGACTACAATGAGCAGTTCTTC CASSPLGTDYNEQFF
TRBJ1-2 TRBV5-1 . TRBD1 TGCGCCAGCAGCACTGACAGGGGGCACGGCTACACCTTC CASSTDRGHGYTF